These 9 T cell receptor beta chains came from one sample sequenced in a study of cytomegalovirus exposure and HLA in healthy donors (dated by TCRdb to the late 2010s). Library preparation employed the immunoSEQ multiplex PCR assay. The multiplex PCR relied on a mix of 60 forward primers for TCR Vbeta segments and 13 reverse primers for TCR Jbeta segments. TCRdb took over this immuneACCESS table, retaining in-frame rearrangements with V and J assigned. Such tables are incomplete; in checked studies, under half of the missing clones stem from an unresolved V gene, and the remainder is unexplained. The sample table contains 100,000 or so clones; only one count was recorded for around 74% of them. 14% of the sample lies in the top ten. Specimen: PBMCs. All receptors derive from a male donor in good health and CMV-seropositive.

A single count supports this clone. The chain combines TRBV25-1 with TRBJ2-7; 10 nucleotides agree with TRBD1. The CDR3 is 15 amino acids. Unmatched junction bases numbered 4, after V lost 4 bases and J lost 1 base. CDR1 is MGHDK and CDR2 is SYGVNS in the germline V gene. The CDR3: CASSATGGASYEQYF. The CDR3, as DNA: TGTGCCAGCAGTGCGACAGGGGGCGCTTCCTACGAGCAGTACTTC.

Only a few counts were recorded for this clone. The chain recombines TRBV5-6 with TRBJ1-3; the D gene is possibly TRBD1 (5 bases). The length of the CDR3 is 17 residues. CDR1 SGHDT and CDR2 YYEEEE come from the germline V gene. Trimming cost V 0 bases and J 0 bases, with 13 bases left between them. DNA of the CDR3: TGTGCCAGCAGCTTGGGTCGCAGGGCTACCTCTGGAAACACCATATATTTT. It yields the protein CASSLGRRATSGNTIYF.

The rearrangement links TRBV6-5 to TRBJ2-2; D is unresolved. Trimming took off 0 bases at V and 5 bases at J, with 7 bases between the two ends. This CDR3 spans 14 amino acids. The germline gives CDR1 MNHEY, CDR2 SVGAGI. The CDR3 nucleotides are TGTGCCAGCAGTTACTCGAGGTCAACCGGGGAGCTGTTTTTT. Protein: CASSYSRSTGELFF.

The V and J genes are TRBV28 and TRBJ1-6; no reliable D call. CDR1 and CDR2 (germline): MDHEN, SYDVKM. V lost 6 bases and J 0 bases, leaving 15 bases between the germline ends. The CDR3 spans 17 residues. The CDR3 coding sequence is TGTGCCAGCAGCCAACGGACGGGAAGCTCCTATAATTCACCCCTCCACTTT. As protein: CASSQRTGSSYNSPLHF.

The J gene is TRBJ2-1, the V gene TRBV19; D is undetermined. Germline V gives CDR1 LNHDA, CDR2 SQIVND (reference sequence). This CDR3 contains 16 residues. V was shortened by 8 bases and J by 0 bases, with 17 bases between the two germline ends. CDR3 amino acids: CASPTYEESSYNEQFF. The DNA of the CDR3 is TGTGCCAGTCCTACCTATGAGGAGAGCTCCTACAATGAGCAGTTCTTC.

This chain links TRBV7-9 with TRBJ1-6; TRBD1 is a possible D gene (5 bases). Germline values: CDR1 SEHNR, CDR2 FQNEAQ (reference sequence). V was cut by 7 bases and J by 7 bases, with 17 bases left in between. This CDR3 spans 15 amino acids. The CDR3 here is CASTSRALENSPLHF. CDR3 nucleotide sequence: TGTGCCAGCACCTCCAGGGCTCTGGAAAATTCACCCCTCCACTTT.

The chain has TRBV6-1 and TRBJ1-5; weak D call: TRBD1 (5 bases). The CDR3 extends over 15 amino acids. Germline V CDR1 and CDR2: MNHNS, SASEGT. V was trimmed by 7 bases and J by 0 bases, leaving 13 bases between them. The CDR3 reads CASIIQADSNQPQHF. In DNA, the CDR3 is TGTGCCAGCATTATACAGGCGGATAGCAATCAGCCCCAGCATTTT.

The chain recombines TRBV2 with TRBJ1-1; D may be TRBD1 (6 bases). Germline loops: CDR1 SNHLY, CDR2 FYNNEI. Trimming removed 1 base from V and 1 base from J, with 10 bases in between. The CDR3 is 15 amino acids. The CDR3 DNA is TGTGCCAGCAGTGAAGAGGGGGGGGAGAACACTGAAGCTTTCTTT. The encoded protein is CASSEEGGENTEAFF.

This sequence joins TRBV5-4 and TRBJ1-4, with 9 bases that match TRBD1. The germline V gene has CDR1 SGHNT and CDR2 YYREEE (reference sequence). The junction had 3 bases not matched to a gene; V was cut back by 4 bases and J by 2 bases. CDR3 length equals 15 residues. The CDR3 region has the DNA TGTGCCAGCAGCGTTGGACAGGGGACTAATGAAAAACTGTTTTTT. Encoded protein: CASSVGQGTNEKLFF.